These 9 T cell receptor beta chains were sequenced from one sample in a study of T-cell memory formation after mild COVID-19. TCRdb itself ran the 5' RACE reads through MiXCR, one entry per CDR3 protein. The sample holds roughly 99,000 distinct CDR3 sequences, 13% to 15% seen once. The material sequenced was PBMCs or a T cell subset sorted from them (not recorded which). These receptors were collected from a young man who had mild COVID-19 (a few samples of this study predate the infection). Cell type and time point are not known.

This clonotype was found a few times. J is TRBJ2-7 and V is TRBV5-5, with D possibly being TRBD1 or TRBD2 (5 bases each). The V gene's germline CDR1 is SGHKS and CDR2 YYEKEE (reference sequence). The CDR3 consists of 14 residues. Trimming cost V 6 bases and J 0 bases, with 13 bases left between them. This chain's CDR3 is CASISPGRSYEQYF. The CDR3, as DNA: TGTGCCAGCATCTCGCCGGGGCGCTCCTACGAGCAGTACTTC.

This clonotype appeared many times. CDR3 bases: TGTGCCAGCCGTGCATCAGGGACATGGCAAGAGCAGTACTTC. Encoded protein: CASRASGTWQEQYF. The V gene is TRBV12-3 or TRBV12-4, the J gene TRBJ2-7; weak D call: TRBD1 (6 bases). The V end lost 8 bases, the J end lost 7 bases, and 21 bases lay between the germline ends. The CDR3 length is 14 residues.

The V call is TRBV6-2 or TRBV6-3, the J call TRBJ2-3; D gene unclear. Germline V gene sequence: CDR1 MNHEY, CDR2 SVGEGT. The CDR3 totals 16 residues. Trimming left V 0 bases short and J 0 bases short, with 10 bases between. CDR3 sequence: CASSYSSLRSTDTQYF. The CDR3 DNA sequence: TGTGCCAGCAGTTACTCCTCACTACGAAGCACAGATACGCAGTATTTT.

This clonotype appeared many times. The chain employs TRBV5-6 and TRBJ1-1, with D perhaps TRBD1 (5 bases). The germline V gene encodes CDR1 SGHDT and CDR2 YYEEEE. Trimming removed 1 base from V and 0 bases from J, with 10 bases in between. The CDR3 is 15 amino acids. CDR3 in amino acids: CASSLFGTMNTEAFF. The DNA for the CDR3 is TGTGCCAGCAGCTTGTTTGGGACGATGAACACTGAAGCTTTCTTT.

There are many counts of this clonotype. This chain joins TRBV5-5 and TRBJ2-7; possibly TRBD1 for D (6 bases). This CDR3 has 12 residues. V was clipped by 4 bases and J by 5 bases, with 10 bases between them. Per germline, CDR1 SGHKS and CDR2 YYEKEE (reference sequence). For the CDR3, the DNA is TGTGCCAGCAGCCCCTGGGGGCACGAGCAGTACGTC. This sequence encodes CASSPWGHEQYV.

The V gene is TRBV7-3, the J gene TRBJ2-1, with no clear D. The V end was cut by 5 bases, the J end by 8 bases, with 13 bases between. CDR1 SGHTA and CDR2 FQGTGA come from the germline V gene. This CDR3 is built from 13 residues. CDR3 nucleotide sequence: TGTGCCAGCAGCCCGCTTACCAGCGATGAGCAGTTCTTC. This sequence encodes CASSPLTSDEQFF.

This clonotype was detected only a few times. The V gene is TRBV7-2, the J gene TRBJ1-1; a weak D match, TRBD1 (6 bases). Per the germline V gene, CDR1 is SGHTA and CDR2 is FQGNSA. The CDR3 totals 12 residues. The ends were cut back, 5 bases at V and 5 bases at J, with 9 bases in the middle. CDR3 DNA sequence: TGTGCCAGCAGCCCTACAGGGACTGAAGCTTTCTTT. It is translated as CASSPTGTEAFF.

This clonotype was seen only a few times. The chain joins TRBV10-2 to TRBJ2-4; maybe TRBD1 (6 bases). V lost 10 bases and J 0 bases, leaving 16 bases between the germline ends. CDR1 and CDR2 (germline): WSHSY, SAAADI. The CDR3 length is 15 residues. CDR3 amino acids: CATLPGQVAKNIQYF. The CDR3 nucleotides are TGCGCCACCCTCCCGGGACAAGTAGCCAAAAACATTCAGTACTTC.

This sequence joins TRBV12-3 or TRBV12-4 and TRBJ1-4; D is unclear. The CDR3 length is 16 residues. V dropped 1 base and J dropped 1 base, with 10 bases sitting between them. The CDR3, as DNA: TGTGCCAGCAGTTTAGTCCAGACTGGAACTAATGAAAAACTGTTTTTT. Translating it yields CASSLVQTGTNEKLFF.